This is a list of T cell receptor beta chains from one sample in a study of post-analysis software for immune sequencing data. TCRdb reprocessed the PCR reads via MiXCR and lists one record per CDR3 protein. The data contain about 770,000 distinct CDR3 sequences, 40% to 55% of them seen just once; the ten biggest clones take up 4.9%. The sample consisted of blood. Receptors were obtained from a girl between 5 and 17 years old with multiple sclerosis. Each CDR3 is given with its conserved first and last residue. Some rows have no size entry. The others give once, few or many, or a class for an expanded clone.

>TRBJ2-1|NA|15|TRBV13
CASSLERDGNNEQFF
>TRBJ2-7|few|15|TRBV7-2
CASSWGLAGQSEQYF
>TRBJ2-7|NA|15|TRBV4-3
CASSQERGVPYEQYF
>TRBJ2-3|NA|17|TRBV27
CASSLFWLANTPDTQYF
>TRBJ2-1|NA|12|TRBV11-2
CASRLTHNEQFF
>TRBJ1-1|once|16|TRBV7-8
CASSVTRTAVNTEAFF
>TRBJ2-5|NA|14|TRBV5-1
CASRSGLGGETQYF
>TRBJ2-2|NA|15|TRBV9
CASSATGANTGELFF
>TRBJ2-1|NA|12|TRBV7-9
CASRRGSNEQFF
>TRBJ1-2|NA|15|TRBV12-3/TRBV12-4
CASSLVEAEWYGYTF
>TRBJ1-5|NA|13|TRBV21-1
CASSEGRGAPQHF
>TRBJ2-3|NA|11|TRBV20-1
CSAREADTQYF
>TRBJ2-1|many|18|TRBV5-6
CASSFLSSAGDSYNEQFF
>TRBJ1-5|few|14|TRBV6-2/TRBV6-3
CASSLDRSNQPQHF
>TRBJ2-7|few|12|TRBV7-9
CASSFKVYEQYF
>TRBJ1-1|NA|15|TRBV7-9
CASSQTVTGNTEAFF
>TRBJ1-5|few|14|TRBV2
CASSEIFSNQPQHF
>TRBJ2-1|NA|10|TRBV29-1
CSVGTPEQFF
>TRBJ2-1|few|17|TRBV5-1
CASSRIGTSGRRDEQFF
>TRBJ1-5|few|15|TRBV4-1
CASTADSGSNQPQHF